These 18 T cell receptor beta chains came from one sample sequenced in a study of breast tumors, draining lymph nodes, adjacent tissues (dated by TCRdb to 2016 to 2017). Library preparation used multiplex PCR. Sequencer: Illumina HiSeq 2000. TCRdb ran its own pipeline on the public reads, namely fastp trimming at Q25 and MiXCR clone calling, and kept in-frame beta chains. Rows matching on CDR3 protein sequence are summarized as one entry with the most common DNA and genes. The sample table shows tens of thousands of distinct CDR3 sequences, and 36% are seen once. Approximately 11% of the sample lies in the top ten. Sequenced: breast tumor tissue. The receptors here all came from a female donor with breast cancer. Some clones in this sample may be carry-over from other donors' samples.

With regard to this clonotype: At one boundary the junction diverges from the germline segment, which might be a read error. The chain uses TRBV7-2 and TRBJ2-7, with a weak D call TRBD2 (6 bases). Per germline, CDR1 SGHTA and CDR2 FQGNSA. This CDR3 has 14 residues. The CDR3 is CASSRAGLSYKQYF. In DNA form, the CDR3 reads TGTGCCAGCAGCCGAGCGGGCCTATCCTACAAGCAGTACTTC.

This clonotype was detected many times. The CDR3 loop reads CAWSGAGGGGELFF. CDR3 DNA sequence: TGTGCCTGGAGTGGAGCGGGAGGAGGCGGGGAGCTGTTTTTT. The rearrangement joins TRBV30 to TRBJ2-2; 9 positions agree with TRBD2. Per germline, CDR1 GTSNPN and CDR2 SVGIG (reference sequence). The CDR3 consists of 14 residues. Losses at the gene ends were 1 base for V and 7 bases for J; bases not matched to a gene: 4.

The chain recombines TRBV12-3 or TRBV12-4 with TRBJ2-5, with TRBD1 matching 7 bases. The CDR3 contains 13 residues. V was pared by 6 bases and J by 5 bases, with 6 bases of the junction left unmatched. This CDR3 is CASSSQGWETQYF. The CDR3 DNA is TGTGCCAGCAGCTCACAGGGGTGGGAGACCCAGTACTTC.

This clonotype was counted ten times or more. This chain joins TRBV7-3 and TRBJ2-6; D is unclear. Trimming left V 1 base short and J 4 bases short, with 8 bases between. The CDR3 spans 15 residues. Germline assignment: CDR1 SGHTA and CDR2 FQGTGA. As DNA, the CDR3 is TGTGCCAGCAGCTTAATAGGGTCCGGGGCCAACGTCCTGACTTTC. This translates into CASSLIGSGANVLTF.

This clonotype was seen a handful of times. This chain joins TRBV6-1 and TRBJ2-1; 7 nucleotides agree with TRBD2. V gave up 8 bases and J gave up 0 bases; unmatched junction bases: 4. Germline V gene data show CDR1 as MNHNS and CDR2 as SASEGT. The CDR3 extends over 14 amino acids. CDR3 loop: CASGRTSSYNEQFF. The CDR3 coding sequence is TGTGCCAGCGGAAGGACTAGCTCCTACAATGAGCAGTTCTTC.

Regarding this clonotype: This may be a read error, as it is one base from a much larger clone. DNA for the CDR3: TGTGCCACCAGTGATAGCGGGGCCTCTGGAGACACCATATATTTT. Encoded protein: CATSDSGASGDTIYF. The chain has TRBV24-1 and TRBJ1-3; possibly TRBD1 for D (5 bases). Germline CDR1 is KGHDR and CDR2 is SFDVKD. CDR3 length equals 15 residues.

The rearrangement links TRBV6-6 to TRBJ2-3; D call uncertain. The V end was cut by 0 bases, the J end by 8 bases, with 9 bases between. The CDR3 runs 13 residues. The germline V gene encodes CDR1 MNHNY and CDR2 SVGAGI (reference sequence). CDR3 bases: TGTGCCAGCAGTTACTCGCTACTGAGTACGCAGTATTTT. It yields the protein CASSYSLLSTQYF.

This clonotype has ten or more counts. The V call is TRBV7-2, the J call TRBJ2-2; D might be TRBD2 (5 bases). CDR3 size: 15 residues. Trimming removed 4 bases at V and 5 bases at J, with 14 bases between. Germline-derived CDR1 and CDR2 are SGHTA and FQGNSA. The CDR3 spells CASSSRAGLTGELFF. The CDR3 DNA follows: TGTGCCAGCAGCTCTAGGGCGGGTTTGACCGGGGAGCTGTTTTTT.

This clonotype was seen at least ten times. V is TRBV20-1 and J is TRBJ2-2; TRBD2 matches 8 bases. The junction had 6 bases not matched to a gene; V was cut back by 0 bases and J by 0 bases. CDR1 is DFQATT, CDR2 SNEGSKA, per germline (reference sequence). This CDR3 region has 17 residues. Written as DNA, the CDR3 is TGCAGTGCTAGAGATTTGAGTAGCGGGGCGAACACCGGGGAGCTGTTTTTT. The encoded protein is CSARDLSSGANTGELFF.

There are many counts of this clonotype. As DNA, the CDR3 is TGTGCCAGCAGCCGGACTAGCGGGAGCACAGATACGCAGTATTTT. It translates to CASSRTSGSTDTQYF. The rearrangement links TRBV4-2 to TRBJ2-3; the match to TRBD2 covers 11 bases. The germline V gene has CDR1 LGHNA and CDR2 YNFKEQ. Trimming at V came to 4 bases and at J to 0 bases, leaving 0 bases not matched to a gene. The CDR3 contains 15 residues.

Comment on this clonotype: With a much larger clone just one base away, this may be a read error. V and J are TRBV9 and TRBJ2-2; no definite D call. V gave up 4 bases and J gave up 6 bases, with 10 bases separating them. The CDR3 consists of 13 residues. Germline lookup yields CDR1 SGDLS and CDR2 YYNGEE. CDR3 in DNA: TGTGCCAGCAGCCCAAGTGGGGCCGGGGAGCTGTTTTTT. Translating gives CASSPSGAGELFF.

Ten or more counts support this clonotype. V and J are TRBV3-1 and TRBJ2-7, with 10 bases identical to TRBD2. This CDR3 spans 15 amino acids. Per the germline V gene, CDR1 is LGHDT and CDR2 is YNNKEL (reference sequence). With 1 base clipped from V and 0 bases from J, the junction kept 0 bases outside the gene matches. CDR3 loop: CASSQGLAGSYEQYF. The CDR3 nucleotides are TGTGCCAGCAGCCAAGGACTAGCGGGCTCCTACGAGCAGTACTTC.

The DNA for the CDR3 is TGTGCCACCAGCAGAACCCGTCCCCGGGAGGAGACCCAGTACTTC. Residues: CATSRTRPREETQYF. V gene TRBV15 combines with J gene TRBJ2-5; possible D gene TRBD2, 6 bases. CDR1 is LNHNV and CDR2 is YYDKDF in the germline V gene (reference sequence). Trimming removed 2 bases from V and 5 bases from J, with 15 bases in between. The CDR3 runs to 15 residues.

This clonotype was counted many times. The rearrangement links TRBV2 to TRBJ1-6, with 9 bases fitting TRBD1. The CDR3 extends over 15 amino acids. Germline-derived CDR1 and CDR2 are SNHLY and FYNNEI. V was pared by 6 bases and J by 3 bases, with 3 bases of the junction left unmatched. The CDR3 reads CASRRTGDYNSPLHF. The CDR3 nucleotides read TGTGCCAGCAGGCGGACAGGGGACTATAATTCACCCCTCCACTTT.

This clonotype was seen at least ten times. The rearrangement joins TRBV20-1 to TRBJ2-1; 9 nucleotides agree with TRBD2. CDR3 length equals 15 residues. Germline V gives CDR1 DFQATT, CDR2 SNEGSKA (reference sequence). The V and J ends lost 0 bases and 6 bases, in that order; junction bases with no gene match: 6. The chain's CDR3 is CSARDVAGGSNEQFF. Here the CDR3 DNA reads TGCAGTGCTAGAGATGTCGCGGGAGGGAGCAATGAGCAGTTCTTC.

About this clonotype itself: This could be a read error, since a much larger clone is one nucleotide away. The rearrangement joins TRBV3-1 to TRBJ2-7; TRBD2 agrees at 10 bases. CDR1 LGHDT and CDR2 YNNKEL come from the germline V gene (reference sequence). This CDR3 contains 15 residues. CDR3 in amino acids: CVSSQEALAGAGQYF. For the CDR3, the DNA is TGTGTCAGCAGCCAAGAGGCGCTAGCGGGAGCGGGGCAGTACTTC.

The table lists this clonotype with a few counts. V and J are TRBV7-2 and TRBJ2-4; 11 bases map to TRBD1. There are 14 residues in the CDR3. Germline assignment: CDR1 SGHTA and CDR2 FQGNSA. J gave up 8 bases and V 6 bases, and 6 bases lay outside the gene matches. The chain's CDR3 is CASRTPGQGDIQYF. CDR3 sequence (DNA): TGTGCCAGCAGGACGCCGGGACAGGGGGACATTCAGTACTTC.

This clonotype was counted many times. The V and J genes are TRBV15 and TRBJ2-5; D possibly matches TRBD1 or TRBD2 (6 bases each). V was trimmed by 5 bases and J by 1 base, leaving 11 bases between them. Germline V CDR1 and CDR2: LNHNV, YYDKDF (reference sequence). CDR3 size: 14 residues. The CDR3 DNA reads as TGTGCCACCAGCCCTTGGGGGGCCCAAGAGACCCAGTACTTC. Translating it yields CATSPWGAQETQYF. Full variable domain (remainder filled in from reference TRBV15 and TRBJ2-5): DAMVIQNPRYQVTQFGKPVTLSCSQTLNHNVMYWYQQKSSQAPKLLFHYYDKDFNNEADTPDNFQSRRPNTSFCFLDIRSPGLGDTAMYLCATSPWGAQETQYFGPGTRLLVL.